This T cell receptor (beta chain) came from a study of MAIT cells during Salmonella Paratyphi A infection (dated by TCRdb to about 2017). The study in broad terms: Adult volunteers aged 18 to 60 swallowed one dose of 1-5x10^3 CFU of S. Paratyphi A strain NVGH308. Ciprofloxacin 500 mg twice daily for 14 days, starting at diagnosis, was given to diagnosed volunteers.

As concerns this clonotype: No antigen is known for it. Base quality data are lacking; no much larger clone is found one base away.

This specimen's time point label, per the study, means: after infection, following antibiotic treatment. MAIT cells, defined as Valpha7.2+ CD161+ T cells, were identified and sorted by flow cytometry. Circulating MAIT cell TCRbeta repertoires were profiled longitudinally in six volunteers who developed enteric fever after controlled oral challenge with live Salmonella Paratyphi A. MAIT cell samples were contributed by each diagnosed volunteer at pre-infection, mid-infection and post-infection timepoints. A diagnosis of enteric fever was based on Paratyphi A bacteremia and/or a persistent fever above 38 degrees C that lasted longer than 12 hours. Diagnosis of infection in challenged volunteers occurred between day 4 and day 7 after challenge. For RNA extraction, between roughly 5,000 and 10,000 MAIT cells per sample were sorted directly into RNAqueous-Micro lysis buffer. Lymphoprep gradient centrifugation was used to isolate peripheral blood mononuclear cells from both the blood samples and the leukocyte cones. Cell sorting used a BD FACSAria Fusion or BD FACSAria III sorter.

The germline V gene encodes CDR1 DFQATT and CDR2 SNEGSKA (reference sequence). The CDR3, cysteine through phenylalanine, is 13 amino acids long. CDR3 DNA is the only sequence kept; it has 39 bases, read in frame from the first base. The junction shows trimming of 6 bases on V and 4 bases on J, and the gene matches do not reach 7 bases of it. The library relied on 5' RACE. TCRbeta was amplified in two PCR rounds using Phusion High-Fidelity polymerase, and the primers carried sample-specific barcodes. TCRbeta libraries were made through template-switch cDNA synthesis using SMARTScribe reverse transcriptase and a TRBC-specific primer. After barcoding, samples were pooled and then prepared using the NEBNext Ultra DNA Library Prep Kit for Illumina. Sequencing of libraries was performed on an Illumina MiSeq with the MiSeq reagent kit v2, 300 cycles. The authors' analysis ran thus. Reads were demultiplexed by barcode with Jemultiplexer and were aligned with MiTCR using default parameters. VDJtools removed non-functional sequences, and clonotypes were defined by amino acid sequence, with clonotype frequencies based on assigned sequence reads. In the clonal space homeostasis analysis, clonotypes were grouped by frequency into over-represented (0.05-1), large, medium and small bins. In-frame beta chains were kept once TCRdb had trimmed the public reads at Q25 with fastp and called clones with MiXCR. Identical CDR3 protein sequences are pooled into one entry, listed with their most common genes and DNA. The V and J calls come from TCRdb's annotation, not from the publication. The sample yields roughly 1,500 distinct CDR3 sequences; 60% to 70% were counted once. Around half of the sample is in the top ten clones.

Overall study results and their limits: From baseline to mid-infection, the space taken up by over-represented MAIT clonotypes dropped significantly (roughly 0.18 to 0.096), whereas no significant difference was seen post-infection. MAIT TRBV usage was oligoclonal with a preference for TRBV20 and TRBV6, and infection appeared not to change this usage. Compared with healthy controls, diagnosed volunteers had more expansion or contraction among the top five MAIT clonotypes (approximately 0.53 versus 0.13), a finding that suggests the repertoire is reshaped by infection. Although the availability of volunteer samples limited sample sizes, the sizes were judged adequate for detecting differences between groups.

This material consisted of MAIT cells from blood, taken at the last sampling point of the challenge study. The rearrangement joined TRBV20-1 to TRBJ2-7; 9 nucleotides in the junction match TRBD2. The sequence was obtained from a person aged 18 to 75 who was deliberately infected with Salmonella Paratyphi A in a paratyphoid fever challenge study. The nucleotide sequence reads TGCAGTGCCATTAGCGGGAGTCGTTACGAGCAGTACTTC. Translated, it reads CSAISGSRYEQYF.